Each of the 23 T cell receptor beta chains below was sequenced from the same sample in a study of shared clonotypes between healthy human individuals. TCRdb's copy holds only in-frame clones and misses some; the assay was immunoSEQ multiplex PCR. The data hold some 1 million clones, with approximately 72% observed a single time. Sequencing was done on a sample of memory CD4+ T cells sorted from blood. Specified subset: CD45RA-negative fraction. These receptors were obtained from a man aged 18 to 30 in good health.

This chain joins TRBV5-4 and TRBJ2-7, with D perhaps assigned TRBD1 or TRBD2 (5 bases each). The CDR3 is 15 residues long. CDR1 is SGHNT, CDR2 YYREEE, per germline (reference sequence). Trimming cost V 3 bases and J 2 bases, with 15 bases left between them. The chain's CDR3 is CASSSSGTAAYEQYF. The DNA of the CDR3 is TGTGCCAGCAGCTCCTCCGGGACGGCAGCCTACGAGCAGTACTTC. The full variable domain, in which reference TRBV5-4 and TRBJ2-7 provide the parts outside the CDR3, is ETGVTQSPTHLIKTRGQQVTLRCSSQSGHNTVSWYQQALGQGPQFIFQYYREEENGRGNFPPRFSGLQFPNYSSELNVNALELDDSALYLCASSSSGTAAYEQYFGPGTRLTVT.

The chain's CDR3 is CASSLGAGGRYEQYF. DNA for the CDR3: TGTGCCAGCAGTTTGGGAGCGGGGGGGAGGTACGAGCAGTACTTC. This chain links TRBV28 with TRBJ2-7; 10 bases line up with TRBD2. V lost 3 bases, J lost 4 bases, and 6 bases stayed unmatched. The CDR3 has 15 amino acids. Per the germline V gene, CDR1 is MDHEN and CDR2 is SYDVKM.

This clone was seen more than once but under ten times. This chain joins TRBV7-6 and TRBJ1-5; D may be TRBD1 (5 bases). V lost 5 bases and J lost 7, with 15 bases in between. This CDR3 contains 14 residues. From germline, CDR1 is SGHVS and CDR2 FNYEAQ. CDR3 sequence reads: CASSRDEQRQPQHF. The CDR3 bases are TGTGCCAGCAGCAGGGACGAGCAAAGACAGCCCCAGCATTTT.

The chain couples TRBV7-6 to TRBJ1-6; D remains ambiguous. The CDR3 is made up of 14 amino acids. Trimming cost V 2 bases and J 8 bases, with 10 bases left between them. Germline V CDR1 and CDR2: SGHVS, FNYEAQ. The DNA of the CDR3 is TGTGCCAGCAGCTTAAACACGGTGGATTCACCCCTCCACTTT. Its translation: CASSLNTVDSPLHF.

CDR3 sequence reads: CAWSVWAGPLHF. In DNA, the CDR3 is TGTGCCTGGAGTGTATGGGCGGGACCCCTCCACTTT. The chain couples TRBV30 to TRBJ1-6; D is unresolved. Germline loops: CDR1 GTSNPN, CDR2 SVGIG (reference sequence). This CDR3 is built from 12 residues. Trimming cost V 0 bases and J 12 bases, with 9 bases left between them.

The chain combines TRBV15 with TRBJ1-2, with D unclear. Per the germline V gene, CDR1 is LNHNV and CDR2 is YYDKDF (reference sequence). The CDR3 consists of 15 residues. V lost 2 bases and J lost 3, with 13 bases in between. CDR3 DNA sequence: TGTGCCACCAGCAGAAATGGTGTCAGTGACTATGGCTACACCTTC. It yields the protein CATSRNGVSDYGYTF.

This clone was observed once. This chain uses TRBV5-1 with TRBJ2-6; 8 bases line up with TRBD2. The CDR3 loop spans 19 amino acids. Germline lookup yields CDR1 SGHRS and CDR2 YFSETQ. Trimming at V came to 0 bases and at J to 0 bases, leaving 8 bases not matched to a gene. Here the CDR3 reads CASSLGGTSGSSGANVLTF. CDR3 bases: TGCGCCAGCAGCTTGGGAGGAACTAGCGGTAGCTCTGGGGCCAACGTCCTGACTTTC.

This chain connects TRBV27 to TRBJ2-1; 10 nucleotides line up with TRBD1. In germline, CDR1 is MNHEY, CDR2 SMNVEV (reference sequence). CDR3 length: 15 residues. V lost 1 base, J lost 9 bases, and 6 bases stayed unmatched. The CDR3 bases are TGTGCCAGCAGTTTATTTGGACAGGGGGAGGGTGAGCAGTTCTTC. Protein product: CASSLFGQGEGEQFF.

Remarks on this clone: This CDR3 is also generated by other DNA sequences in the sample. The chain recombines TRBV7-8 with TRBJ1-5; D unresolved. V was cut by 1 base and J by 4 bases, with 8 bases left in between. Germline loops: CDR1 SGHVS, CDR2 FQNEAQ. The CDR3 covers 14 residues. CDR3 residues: CASSLELGNQPQHF. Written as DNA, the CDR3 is TGTGCCAGCAGCTTAGAGCTGGGGAATCAGCCCCAGCATTTT.

CDR3 DNA sequence: TGTGCCAGCTCAATCGGGTTCTCTGGGGCCAACGTCCTGACTTTC. Encoded protein: CASSIGFSGANVLTF. The rearrangement joins TRBV18 to TRBJ2-6; D remains ambiguous. The CDR3 covers 15 residues. Per germline, CDR1 KGHSH and CDR2 LQKENI. Trimming removed 5 bases from V and 0 bases from J, with 8 bases in between. Combining the CDR3 with reference TRBV18 and TRBJ2-6 gives the whole variable domain NAGVMQNPRHLVRRRGQEARLRCSPMKGHSHVYWYRQLPEEGLKFMVYLQKENIIDESGMPKERFSAEFPKEGPSILRIQQVVRGDSAAYFCASSIGFSGANVLTFGAGSRLTVL.

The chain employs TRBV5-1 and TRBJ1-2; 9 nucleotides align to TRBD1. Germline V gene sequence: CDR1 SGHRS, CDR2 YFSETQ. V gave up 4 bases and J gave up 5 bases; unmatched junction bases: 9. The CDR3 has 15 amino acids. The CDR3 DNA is TGCGCCAGCAGCCAAGGCACAGGGGGCAGGTATGGCTACACCTTC. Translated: CASSQGTGGRYGYTF.

For the CDR3, the DNA is TGTGCCAGCAGCTTTTCGGGGGCGAACTCTGGGGCCAACGTCCTGACTTTC. Amino acids: CASSFSGANSGANVLTF. This chain links TRBV7-3 with TRBJ2-6, with D perhaps matching TRBD1 or TRBD2 (6 bases each). The CDR3 consists of 17 residues. Germline V CDR1 and CDR2: SGHTA, FQGTGA. V dropped 3 bases and J dropped 0 bases, with 12 bases sitting between them.

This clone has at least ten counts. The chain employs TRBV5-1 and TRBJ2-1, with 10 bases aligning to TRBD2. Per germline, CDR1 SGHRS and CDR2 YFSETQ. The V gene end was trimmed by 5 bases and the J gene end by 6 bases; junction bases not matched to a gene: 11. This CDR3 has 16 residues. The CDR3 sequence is CASSLWVLAGSNEQFF. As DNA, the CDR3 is TGCGCCAGCAGTCTTTGGGTACTAGCGGGGAGCAATGAGCAGTTCTTC.

The CDR3 sequence is CASSQDRGSINQPQHF. Here the CDR3 DNA reads TGCGCCAGCAGCCAAGATCGAGGCAGCATTAATCAGCCCCAGCATTTT. The chain is built from TRBV4-1 and TRBJ1-5; no clear D. V gave up 0 bases and J gave up 4 bases, with 13 bases separating them. The CDR3 is 16 residues long. Germline V gene data show CDR1 as MGHRA and CDR2 as YSYEKL.

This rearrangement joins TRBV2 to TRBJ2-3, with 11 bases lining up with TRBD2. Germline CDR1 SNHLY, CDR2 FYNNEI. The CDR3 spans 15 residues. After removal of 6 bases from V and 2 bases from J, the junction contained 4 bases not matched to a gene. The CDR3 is CASRPTSGVTDTQYF. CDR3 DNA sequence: TGTGCCAGCAGGCCGACTAGCGGGGTCACAGATACGCAGTATTTT.

CDR3 residues: CASSSGDGNEKLFF. CDR3 DNA: TGTGCCAGCAGTTCCGGGGACGGTAATGAAAAACTGTTTTTT. The chain is built from TRBV6-5 and TRBJ1-4; possibly TRBD1 for D (5 bases). V was shortened by 4 bases and J by 4 bases, with 10 bases between the two germline ends. The CDR3 covers 14 residues. Looked up from germline, CDR1 is MNHEY and CDR2 is SVGAGI.

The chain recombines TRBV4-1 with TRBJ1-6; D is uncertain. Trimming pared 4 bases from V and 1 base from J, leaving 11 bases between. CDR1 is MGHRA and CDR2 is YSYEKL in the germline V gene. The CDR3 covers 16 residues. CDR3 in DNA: TGCGCCAGCAGCCCCAACGGGCAATCCTATAATTCACCCCTCCACTTT. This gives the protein CASSPNGQSYNSPLHF.

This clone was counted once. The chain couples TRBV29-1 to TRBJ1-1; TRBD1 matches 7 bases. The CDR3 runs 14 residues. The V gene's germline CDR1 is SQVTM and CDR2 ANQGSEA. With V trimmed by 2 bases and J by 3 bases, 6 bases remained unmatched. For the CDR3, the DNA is TGCAGCGTTGAACGGCGAACAGGGGACACTGAAGCTTTCTTT. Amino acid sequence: CSVERRTGDTEAFF.

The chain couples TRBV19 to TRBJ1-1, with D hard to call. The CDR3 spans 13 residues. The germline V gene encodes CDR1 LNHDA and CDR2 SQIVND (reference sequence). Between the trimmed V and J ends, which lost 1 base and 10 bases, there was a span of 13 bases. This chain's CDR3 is CASSIGPRSAAFF. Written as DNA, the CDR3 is TGTGCCAGTAGTATAGGGCCCAGGAGTGCAGCTTTCTTT. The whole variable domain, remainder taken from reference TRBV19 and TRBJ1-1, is DGGITQSPKYLFRKEGQNVTLSCEQNLNHDAMYWYRQDPGQGLRLIYYSQIVNDFQKGDIAEGYSVSREKKESFPLTVTSAQKNPTAFYLCASSIGPRSAAFFGQGTRLTVV.

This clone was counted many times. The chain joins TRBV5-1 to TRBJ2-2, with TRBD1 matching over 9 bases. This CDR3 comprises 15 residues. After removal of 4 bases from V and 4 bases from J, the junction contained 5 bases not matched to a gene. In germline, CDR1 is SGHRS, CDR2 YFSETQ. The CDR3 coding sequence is TGCGCCAGCAGCCATAGGACAGGGGCCACCGGGGAGCTGTTTTTT. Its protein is CASSHRTGATGELFF.

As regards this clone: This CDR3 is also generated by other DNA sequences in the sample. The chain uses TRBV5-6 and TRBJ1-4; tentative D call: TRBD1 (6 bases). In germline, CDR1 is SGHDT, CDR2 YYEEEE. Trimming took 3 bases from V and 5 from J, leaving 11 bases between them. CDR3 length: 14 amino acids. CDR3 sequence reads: CASSWGPRNEKLFF. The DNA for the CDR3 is TGTGCCAGCAGCTGGGGGCCGAGGAATGAAAAACTGTTTTTT.

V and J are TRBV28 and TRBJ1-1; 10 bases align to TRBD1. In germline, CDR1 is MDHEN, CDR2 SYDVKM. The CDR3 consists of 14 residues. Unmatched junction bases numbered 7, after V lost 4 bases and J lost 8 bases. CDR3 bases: TGTGCCAGCAGTTCGACAGGGGGCGGGTTGGAAGCTTTCTTT. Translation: CASSSTGGGLEAFF. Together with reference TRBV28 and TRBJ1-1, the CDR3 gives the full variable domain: DVKVTQSSRYLVKRTGEKVFLECVQDMDHENMFWYRQDPGLGLRLIYFSYDVKMKEKGDIPEGYSVSREKKERFSLILESASTNQTSMYLCASSSTGGGLEAFFGQGTRLTVV.

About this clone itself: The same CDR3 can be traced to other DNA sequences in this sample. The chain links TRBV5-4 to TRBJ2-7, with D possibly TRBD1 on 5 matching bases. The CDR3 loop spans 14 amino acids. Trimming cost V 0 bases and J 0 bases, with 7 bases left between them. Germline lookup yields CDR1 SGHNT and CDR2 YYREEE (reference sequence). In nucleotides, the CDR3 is TGTGCCAGCAGCTTGGATCAGGGCTCCTACGAGCAGTACTTC. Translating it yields CASSLDQGSYEQYF.